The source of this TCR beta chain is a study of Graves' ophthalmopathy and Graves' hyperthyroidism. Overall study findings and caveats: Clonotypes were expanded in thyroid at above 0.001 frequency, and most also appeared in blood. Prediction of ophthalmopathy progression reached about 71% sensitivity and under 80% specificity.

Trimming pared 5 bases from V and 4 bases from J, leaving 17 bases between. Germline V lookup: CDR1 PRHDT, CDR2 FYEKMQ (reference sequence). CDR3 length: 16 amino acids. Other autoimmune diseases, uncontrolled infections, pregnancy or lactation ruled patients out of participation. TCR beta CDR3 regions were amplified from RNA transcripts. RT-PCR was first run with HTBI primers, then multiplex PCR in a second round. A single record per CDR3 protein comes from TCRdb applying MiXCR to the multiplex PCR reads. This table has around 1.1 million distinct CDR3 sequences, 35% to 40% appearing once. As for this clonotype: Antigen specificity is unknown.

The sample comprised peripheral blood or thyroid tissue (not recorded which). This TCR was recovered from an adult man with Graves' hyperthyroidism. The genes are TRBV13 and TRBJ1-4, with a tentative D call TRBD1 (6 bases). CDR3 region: CASSPSTGPHNEKLFF. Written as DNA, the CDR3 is TGTGCCAGCAGCCCTTCGACAGGACCACATAATGAAAAACTGTTTTTT.